The 13 T cell receptor beta chains below were found in one sample sequenced in a study of blood T cell repertoires in COVID-19 (dated by TCRdb to the early 2020s). The library was generated by the immunoSEQ multiplex PCR assay. TCRdb retrieved this table from immuneACCESS and kept in-frame rearrangements only. Not all clones are present; in checked studies, unresolved V genes account for under half, and no reason is known for the remainder. For this sample there are about 200,000 clones; roughly four fifths appear just once. The ten top clones hold approximately 12% of the sample. The sample consisted of PBMCs or T cells enriched from blood (not recorded which). Receptor source: a man between 40 and 49 years old who had recovered from COVID-19.

The chain joins TRBV7-3 to TRBJ2-7; no firm D call. Germline-derived CDR1 and CDR2 are SGHTA and FQGTGA. The CDR3 loop spans 13 amino acids. Trimming stripped 1 base from V and 4 bases from J, with 8 bases between. CDR3 sequence: CASSLMAGYEQYV. CDR3 bases: TGTGCCAGCAGCTTAATGGCCGGGTACGAGCAGTACGTC.

The rearrangement joins TRBV4-1 to TRBJ2-1; D perhaps matches TRBD2 (5 bases). The CDR3 extends over 13 amino acids. From germline, CDR1 is MGHRA and CDR2 YSYEKL. V dropped 4 bases and J dropped 4 bases, with 8 bases sitting between them. Here the CDR3 DNA reads TGCGCCAGCAGCCTCTCGGGGTACAATGAGCAGTTCTTC. The encoded protein is CASSLSGYNEQFF.

The chain carries TRBV19 and TRBJ1-2, with TRBD1 matching over 9 bases. Trimming removed 5 bases from V and 7 bases from J; junction bases left unmatched: 11. The CDR3 is 15 residues long. Per germline, CDR1 LNHDA and CDR2 SQIVND (reference sequence). The chain's CDR3 is CASSYPGTGISGYTF. The CDR3 DNA sequence: TGTGCCAGTAGTTATCCAGGGACAGGGATAAGTGGCTACACCTTC.

The chain couples TRBV2 to TRBJ1-1, with TRBD1 as a possible D gene (5 bases). In germline, CDR1 is SNHLY, CDR2 FYNNEI. The CDR3 spans 11 residues. Trimming removed 6 bases from V and 7 bases from J, with 9 bases in between. The CDR3 DNA reads as TGTGCCAGCAGCTACGACAGTGAAGCTTTCTTT. It specifies CASSYDSEAFF. Drawing the rest from reference TRBV2 and TRBJ1-1, the complete variable domain is EPEVTQTPSHQVTQMGQEVILRCVPISNHLYFYWYRQILGQKVEFLVSFYNNEISEKSEIFDDQFSVERPDGSNFTLKIRSTKLEDSAMYFCASSYDSEAFFGQGTRLTVV.

This clone was seen a few times. The chain employs TRBV19 and TRBJ1-1; possibly TRBD1 for D (5 bases). The V gene lost 9 bases and the J gene lost 11 bases, with 16 bases spanning the gap. Germline CDR1 LNHDA, CDR2 SQIVND (reference sequence). This CDR3 contains 11 residues. The CDR3 is CASHRTLGAFF. The CDR3 region has the DNA TGTGCCAGCCACAGGACCTTGGGGGCTTTCTTT.

This clone was found a few times. The chain employs TRBV7-2 and TRBJ1-2; possibly TRBD1 for D (6 bases). CDR1 is SGHTA and CDR2 is FQGNSA in the germline V gene. The CDR3 is made up of 15 amino acids. V was clipped by 5 bases and J by 4 bases, with 17 bases between them. CDR3 protein: CASSLTPGTSYGYTF. DNA of the CDR3: TGTGCCAGCAGCCTCACTCCCGGGACAAGCTATGGCTACACCTTC.

The chain links TRBV27 to TRBJ2-7, with D perhaps matching TRBD2 (5 bases). Trimming removed 5 bases at V and 0 bases at J, with 17 bases between. CDR3 length: 16 residues. CDR1 MNHEY and CDR2 SMNVEV come from the germline V gene (reference sequence). CDR3 amino acids: CASSAYSASSSYEQYF. The CDR3 bases are TGTGCCAGCAGTGCTTATAGCGCGTCGAGCTCCTACGAGCAGTACTTC.

V usage is TRBV28 and J usage is TRBJ2-7, with D unclear. Germline values: CDR1 MDHEN, CDR2 SYDVKM. CDR3 length equals 13 residues. Trimming stripped 8 bases from V and 2 bases from J, with 13 bases between. Here the CDR3 reads CASLRGTAYEQYF. CDR3 DNA: TGTGCCAGCCTCCGAGGTACGGCCTACGAGCAGTACTTC.

The rearrangement joins TRBV27 to TRBJ2-1; D may be TRBD2 (5 bases). The V gene's germline CDR1 is MNHEY and CDR2 SMNVEV (reference sequence). V was shortened by 1 base and J by 2 bases, with 9 bases between the two germline ends. The CDR3 has 15 amino acids. The CDR3 nucleotides are TGTGCCAGCAGTTTATTAGCGTTAGCCTACAATGAGCAGTTCTTC. This translates into CASSLLALAYNEQFF.

DNA for the CDR3: TGTGCCAGCCGGGCGGGGGGCGCGATCCCCTATGGCTACACCTTC. This codes for CASRAGGAIPYGYTF. The J gene is TRBJ1-2, the V gene TRBV27; D is perhaps TRBD1 (6 bases). Per germline, CDR1 MNHEY and CDR2 SMNVEV (reference sequence). The CDR3 has 15 amino acids. Deletions cut 8 bases from V and 4 bases from J, with 20 bases between.

This clone was seen a handful of times. The CDR3 sequence is CASSSASGSRDEQFF. The CDR3 nucleotides read TGTGCCAGCAGTTCCGCTAGCGGGAGTAGGGATGAGCAGTTCTTC. V is TRBV28 and J is TRBJ2-1; 10 bases align to TRBD2. CDR1 and CDR2 from the germline V gene are MDHEN and SYDVKM. After removal of 4 bases from V and 8 bases from J, the junction contained 8 bases not matched to a gene. The CDR3 sequence is 15 residues long.

This chain joins TRBV6-2 or TRBV6-3 and TRBJ1-1; no definite D call. The germline V gene encodes CDR1 MNHEY and CDR2 SVGEGT. The CDR3 covers 12 residues. Trimming pared 3 bases from V and 4 bases from J, leaving 6 bases between. CDR3 amino acids: CASSYLSTEAFF. DNA of the CDR3: TGTGCCAGCAGTTATTTGAGCACTGAAGCTTTCTTT.

The chain uses TRBV6-5 and TRBJ1-2; no reliable D call. The germline V gene encodes CDR1 MNHEY and CDR2 SVGAGI. Trimming removed 0 bases at V and 1 base at J, with 9 bases between. The CDR3 loop spans 15 amino acids. CDR3 region: CASSYSYASNYGYTF. CDR3 bases: TGTGCCAGCAGTTACTCGTATGCCAGTAACTATGGCTACACCTTC.